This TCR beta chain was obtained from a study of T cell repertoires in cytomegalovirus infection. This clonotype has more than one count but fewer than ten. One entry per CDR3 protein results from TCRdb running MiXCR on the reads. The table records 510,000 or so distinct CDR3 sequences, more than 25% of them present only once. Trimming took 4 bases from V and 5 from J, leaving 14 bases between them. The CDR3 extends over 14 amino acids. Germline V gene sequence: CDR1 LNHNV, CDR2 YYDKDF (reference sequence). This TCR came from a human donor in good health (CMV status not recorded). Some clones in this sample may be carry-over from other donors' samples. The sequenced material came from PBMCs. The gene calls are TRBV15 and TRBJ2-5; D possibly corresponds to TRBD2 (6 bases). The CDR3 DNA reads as TGTGCCACCAGCACCCCGACTAGACTTGAGACCCAGTACTTC. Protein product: CATSTPTRLETQYF.